This T cell receptor beta chain came from a study of Ad26.COV2.S vaccination and SARS-CoV-2 variants. Regarding the study as a whole: While placebo recipients had lower spike-specific TCR breadth, vaccine recipients had more.

Regarding this clone: As yet, its antigen is unknown.

Looked up from germline, CDR1 is SGHRS and CDR2 is YFSETQ. CDR3 size: 16 residues. V shed 0 bases and J shed 2 bases, with 9 bases lying between them. The repertoire was sequenced with immunoSEQ multiplex PCR; TCRdb's copy has only in-frame clones and lacks some. The sample includes about 280,000 clones, 70% to 90% of them seen just once. Treatment in this sample: 19 received Ad26.COV2.S at low or high dose, single or two shots; about 5 received placebo; per-sample allocation not given. Repertoires come from day 63 after the first vaccine or placebo injection. Donor was an adult aged 18-55 years in Boston.

The receptor was isolated from a person aged 18-65 years who received the Ad26.COV2.S COVID-19 vaccine or a placebo. The sample was peripheral blood, taken in a trial of Ad26.COV2.S vaccine versus placebo. The gene calls are TRBV5-1 and TRBJ2-6, with D possibly matching TRBD1 (6 bases). The chain's CDR3 is CASSLVQGAGANVLTF. For the CDR3, the DNA is TGCGCCAGCAGCTTGGTACAGGGTGCTGGGGCCAACGTCCTGACTTTC.